These T cell receptor beta chains were read from a single sample in a study of shared clonotypes between healthy human individuals. The assay was immunoSEQ multiplex PCR, and TCRdb's table has in-frame clones only and misses some. Of some 1,400,000 clones in the sample, roughly 96% were seen once. The specimen was naive CD4+ T cells sorted from blood. All receptors derive from a man in his thirties or forties in good health. Both conserved end residues are part of each CDR3. The D gene is left open where the match is weak. Some rows mark clone size as missing; the rest say once, few, many or name a class of expanded clone.

size: once; J: TRBJ1-2; V: TRBV27; D: TRBD1; CDR3: CASRTGSGGGYTF; DNA: TGTGCCAGCCGGACAGGGAGTGGCGGTGGCTACACCTTC
size: NA; J: TRBJ1-2; V: TRBV28; D: TRBD1; CDR3: CATLPGQGTHGYTF; DNA: TGTGCCACACTGCCGGGACAGGGGACCCATGGCTACACCTTC
size: few; J: TRBJ2-7; V: TRBV7-9; D: NA; CDR3: CATSGLYEQYF; DNA: TGTGCCACCTCGGGATTGTACGAGCAGTACTTC
size: NA; J: TRBJ2-3; V: TRBV6-1; D: TRBD2; CDR3: CASARDYPDTQYF; DNA: TGTGCCAGCGCCCGGGACTACCCAGATACGCAGTATTTT
size: NA; J: TRBJ2-7; V: TRBV20-1; D: TRBD2; CDR3: CSLAGGWEQYF; DNA: TGCAGCCTAGCGGGAGGATGGGAGCAGTACTTC
size: NA; J: TRBJ2-5; V: TRBV10-3; D: TRBD1; CDR3: CAISTGVQETQYF; DNA: TGTGCCATCAGCACAGGGGTCCAAGAGACCCAGTACTTC
size: NA; J: TRBJ1-2; V: TRBV4-1; D: NA; CDR3: CASSQTEDYGYTF; DNA: TGCGCCAGCAGCCAAACAGAGGACTATGGCTACACCTTC
size: once; J: TRBJ2-1; V: TRBV5-1; D: NA; CDR3: CASSLQGEEQFF; DNA: TGCGCCAGCAGCTTGCAAGGGGAAGAGCAGTTCTTC
size: NA; J: TRBJ1-1; V: TRBV7-2; D: NA; CDR3: CASSPGHSGNTEAFF; DNA: TGTGCCAGCAGCCCGGGACACTCCGGGAACACTGAAGCTTTCTTT
size: NA; J: TRBJ2-2; V: TRBV2; D: NA; CDR3: CASSDKPRELFF; DNA: TGTGCCAGCAGTGATAAACCCCGGGAGCTGTTTTTT